Shown below are 28 T cell receptor beta chains from a single sample sequenced in a study of metastatic and nonmetastatic thyroid tumors. Until they underwent thyroid surgery, no patient had received any treatment. TCRdb redid the clone calls on the PCR reads using MiXCR. Of some 41,000 clones listed, over 25% were seen once; the top ten hold over 8%. The sequenced sample consisted of blood. These receptors all stem from a male donor with papillary thyroid cancer or a benign thyroid nodule (not recorded which). Some clones in this sample may be carry-over from other donors' samples.

This clone was picked up many times. The rearrangement uses TRBV30 and TRBJ1-2; no firm D call. V shed 5 bases and J shed 1 base, with 11 bases lying between them. The CDR3 sequence is 13 residues long. The germline gives CDR1 GTSNPN, CDR2 SVGIG (reference sequence). This CDR3 is CAWGLKVNYGYTF. DNA for the CDR3: TGTGCCTGGGGTTTAAAAGTTAACTATGGCTACACCTTC.

This chain connects TRBV6-5 to TRBJ1-5; D unclear. The CDR3 is made up of 15 amino acids. Germline CDR1 is MNHEY and CDR2 is SVGAGI. Trimming left V 2 bases short and J 5 bases short, with 13 bases between. CDR3 DNA sequence: TGTGCCAGCAGTTACACATCCATTAGAGATCAGCCCCAGCATTTT. Protein sequence: CASSYTSIRDQPQHF.

There are a few counts of this clone. The chain links TRBV6-1 to TRBJ2-7; a weak D match, TRBD1 (5 bases). The V end lost 1 base, the J end lost 2 bases, and 9 bases lay between the germline ends. The CDR3 loop spans 14 amino acids. CDR1 and CDR2 from the germline V gene are MNHNS and SASEGT. The CDR3 here is CASSEGGAAYEQYF. The DNA of the CDR3 is TGTGCCAGCAGTGAAGGGGGCGCAGCCTACGAGCAGTACTTC.

This clone was seen more than once but under ten times. The chain links TRBV19 to TRBJ2-7; D not resolved. The germline gives CDR1 LNHDA, CDR2 SQIVND (reference sequence). The CDR3 extends over 13 amino acids. The V end was cut by 6 bases, the J end by 5 bases, with 14 bases between. The CDR3 reads CASSPRDLDEQYF. The CDR3, as DNA: TGTGCCAGTAGCCCAAGGGATTTGGACGAGCAGTACTTC.

This clone was observed once. This sequence joins TRBV11-2 and TRBJ2-7; 7 bases fit TRBD2. The CDR3 loop spans 15 amino acids. In germline, CDR1 is SGHAT, CDR2 FQNNGV. The J segment lost 4 bases and the V segment lost 0 bases, leaving 6 bases of the junction unmatched. In nucleotides, the CDR3 is TGTGCCAGCAGCTTAGATTCGGGAGGAATGTACGAGCAGTACTTC. Protein: CASSLDSGGMYEQYF.

CDR3 amino acids: CASSLSPNYGYTF. The CDR3 bases are TGTGCCAGCAGTTTATCGCCCAACTATGGCTACACCTTC. The chain links TRBV28 to TRBJ1-2; no clear D gene. CDR3 length: 13 residues. Germline CDR1 and CDR2: MDHEN and SYDVKM. Trimming removed 1 base at V and 2 bases at J, with 5 bases between.

This clone was detected ten times or more. The chain recombines TRBV12-3 or TRBV12-4 with TRBJ1-2; a weak D match, TRBD1 (5 bases). V lost 5 bases and J 7 bases, leaving 17 bases between the germline ends. The length of the CDR3 is 14 residues. Here the CDR3 reads CASSDSGQFGGYTF. Here the CDR3 DNA reads TGTGCCAGCAGTGACAGCGGCCAGTTTGGTGGCTACACCTTC.

This clone was seen a single time. This likely comes from a read error, as the CDR3 has no conserved phenylalanine or tryptophan at its end. This rearrangement joins TRBV18 to TRBJ1-3; D call uncertain. The CDR3 length is 12 residues. V lost 2 bases, J lost 7 bases, and 6 bases lay in between. Germline loops: CDR1 KGHSH, CDR2 LQKENI. As DNA, the CDR3 is TGTGCCAGCTCACCAACCCCGAACACCATATATCCC. Translated, it gives CASSPTPNTIYP.

V is TRBV9 and J is TRBJ2-7; TRBD2 matches 7 bases. The V gene's germline CDR1 is SGDLS and CDR2 YYNGEE. The CDR3 consists of 13 residues. Trimming removed 2 bases from V and 3 bases from J; junction bases left unmatched: 2. This chain's CDR3 is CASSVGEGYEQYF. The DNA of the CDR3 is TGTGCCAGCAGCGTTGGGGAGGGCTACGAGCAGTACTTC.

This chain connects TRBV6-5 to TRBJ1-6, with a tentative D call TRBD1 (5 bases). V was cut by 1 base and J by 18 bases, with 22 bases left in between. Germline-derived CDR1 and CDR2 are MNHEY and SVGAGI. The CDR3 runs 15 residues. CDR3 nucleotides: TGTGCCAGCAGTTACTATCCGCCCCCAGGGCTCACCCCCCACTTT. The encoded protein is CASSYYPPPGLTPHF.

About this clone: Sequence at one end of the junction differs from germline and may be a read error. V and J are TRBV5-1 and TRBJ2-3; maybe TRBD2 (6 bases). CDR1 is SGHRS and CDR2 is YFSETQ in the germline V gene. CDR3 length: 13 residues. The CDR3 reads CSSSPRGTDTQYF. CDR3 sequence (DNA): TGCTCCAGCAGCCCACGGGGGACGGATACGCAGTATTTT.

The J gene is TRBJ2-7, the V gene TRBV11-2; 10 bases align to TRBD2. The junction had 12 bases not matched to a gene; V was cut back by 9 bases and J by 1 base. CDR1 is SGHAT and CDR2 is FQNNGV in the germline V gene. The CDR3 spans 16 residues. This CDR3 is CARSATSGKISYEQYF. CDR3 nucleotide sequence: TGTGCCAGAAGCGCAACTAGCGGGAAGATATCCTACGAGCAGTACTTC.

The table lists this clone with a few counts. Germline is not matched at one junction end, which may reflect a read error. This sequence joins TRBV4-2 and TRBJ1-5; D is unresolved. The CDR3 is 12 amino acids. In germline, CDR1 is LGHNA, CDR2 YNFKEQ. CDR3 DNA sequence: TGTGCCAGCATCCAAGGAGGTCAGCCCGAGCATTTT. This gives the protein CASIQGGQPEHF.

Note on this clone: Relative to the germline gene, one junction end is altered; a read error may explain this. The V gene is TRBV11-2, the J gene TRBJ2-1, with a tentative D call TRBD1 (6 bases). This CDR3 contains 18 residues. Germline V gives CDR1 SGHAT, CDR2 FQNNGV. In DNA form, the CDR3 reads TGTGCCAGCAGCTTAGTGGGGGCCGTCGGTTACTTAAGCAATGAGCAGTTATTC. Translated: CASSLVGAVGYLSNEQLF.

Note on this clone: The junction and the germline gene differ at one end; a read error may be behind it. The chain is built from TRBV9 and TRBJ1-6, with D uncertain. The CDR3 sequence is 14 residues long. The germline CDR1 and CDR2 sequences are SGDLS and YYNGEE. Here the CDR3 reads CASSVGGANSPVHF. As DNA, the CDR3 is TGTGCCAGCAGCGTAGGTGGCGCAAATTCACCCGTCCACTTT.

This clone occurred many times. This sequence joins TRBV19 and TRBJ2-1; TRBD2 matches 9 bases. The junction had 5 bases not matched to a gene; V was cut back by 3 bases and J by 2 bases. The CDR3 has 16 amino acids. The germline V gene encodes CDR1 LNHDA and CDR2 SQIVND (reference sequence). This CDR3 is CASSITGLAPYNEQFF. The CDR3, as DNA: TGTGCCAGTAGTATCACGGGACTAGCTCCCTACAATGAGCAGTTCTTC.

Concerning this clone: One end of the junction varies from germline; a read error may be responsible. J is TRBJ1-1 and V is TRBV3-1; the D gene is possibly TRBD1 (6 bases). Germline V CDR1 and CDR2: LGHDT, YNNKEL (reference sequence). The CDR3 runs 18 residues. CDR3 region: CASSQDGGAVGRFLEAYF. The CDR3, as DNA: TGTGCCAGCAGCCAAGATGGGGGGGCTGTGGGACGATTTTTAGAAGCTTACTTT.

This clone was found many times. This chain uses TRBV28 with TRBJ1-2; D is perhaps TRBD1 (5 bases). Germline V gene lookup returns CDR1 MDHEN and CDR2 SYDVKM. Trimming pared 10 bases from V and 2 bases from J, leaving 20 bases between. This CDR3 contains 15 residues. CDR3 bases: TGTGCCATCTACAACGGCCGGGGCGCGAACTATGGCTACACCTTC. It codes for CAIYNGRGANYGYTF.

This clone was detected many times. This chain joins TRBV2 and TRBJ1-2; 7 positions agree with TRBD1. CDR1 is SNHLY and CDR2 is FYNNEI in the germline V gene. Trimming at V came to 8 bases and at J to 5 bases, leaving 2 bases not matched to a gene. CDR3 length: 11 residues. The CDR3 region has the DNA TGTGCCAGCCGACAGGGTTATGGCTACACCTTC. Its protein product is CASRQGYGYTF.

This clone was found many times. The rearrangement joins TRBV20-1 to TRBJ2-7; D is uncertain. V shed 4 bases and J shed 7 bases, with 11 bases lying between them. The CDR3 covers 11 residues. Germline loops: CDR1 DFQATT, CDR2 SNEGSKA (reference sequence). The chain's CDR3 is CSAIFRGEQYF. The CDR3 DNA sequence: TGCAGTGCTATCTTCCGTGGGGAGCAGTACTTC.

This clone was observed a few times. This rearrangement joins TRBV2 to TRBJ1-5; D remains unclear. V was clipped by 6 bases and J by 3 bases, with 15 bases between them. Germline-derived CDR1 and CDR2 are SNHLY and FYNNEI. The CDR3 is made up of 15 amino acids. The DNA of the CDR3 is TGTGCCAGCAGCGCGCGGGTGACCCTCAATCAGCCCCAGCATTTT. It translates to CASSARVTLNQPQHF. The full variable domain, in which reference TRBV2 and TRBJ1-5 provide the parts outside the CDR3, is EPEVTQTPSHQVTQMGQEVILRCVPISNHLYFYWYRQILGQKVEFLVSFYNNEISEKSEIFDDQFSVERPDGSNFTLKIRSTKLEDSAMYFCASSARVTLNQPQHFGDGTRLSIL.

V usage is TRBV20-1 and J usage is TRBJ1-1; D remains unclear. The germline CDR1 and CDR2 sequences are DFQATT and SNEGSKA (reference sequence). Trimming cost V 0 bases and J 3 bases, with 8 bases left between them. The CDR3 contains 13 residues. The CDR3 bases are TGCAGTGCTAGAGACCCGCGGGACACTGAAGCTTTCTTT. This codes for CSARDPRDTEAFF.

On this clone: The CDR3 does not close with the conserved phenylalanine or tryptophan, likely indicating a read error. This chain joins TRBV28 and TRBJ1-2; the D is unclear. The CDR3 length is 11 residues. Germline values: CDR1 MDHEN, CDR2 SYDVKM. Trimming removed 6 bases from V and 1 base from J, with 3 bases in between. CDR3 sequence reads: CASSHNYGYTC. DNA of the CDR3: TGTGCCAGCAGCCATAACTATGGCTACACCTGC.

In its sample, this clone was seen a few times. The chain has TRBV10-3 and TRBJ1-2, with 8 bases that match TRBD1. The V and J ends lost 6 bases and 5 bases, in that order; junction bases with no gene match: 5. This CDR3 has 13 residues. Germline V gives CDR1 ENHRY, CDR2 SYGVKD. The CDR3 region has the DNA TGTGCCATCAGCGGGGACAGGTCGTATGGCTACACCTTC. The encoded protein is CAISGDRSYGYTF.

This clone occurred a few times. CDR3 sequence reads: CASTLRCSFTGAYGYTF. As DNA, the CDR3 is TGTGCCAGCACCCTGAGGTGTAGTTTTACAGGAGCCTATGGCTACACCTTC. The chain joins TRBV27 to TRBJ1-2; weak D call: TRBD1 (5 bases). Germline assignment: CDR1 MNHEY and CDR2 SMNVEV (reference sequence). The CDR3 covers 17 residues. Trimming pared 7 bases from V and 4 bases from J, leaving 25 bases between.

The table lists this clone with many counts. CDR3 bases: TGTGCCAGCAGCGTAATAGCGTGGTCGGATACGCAGTATTTT. Translated, it gives CASSVIAWSDTQYF. This chain uses TRBV9 with TRBJ2-3, with D maybe TRBD2 (5 bases). This CDR3 is built from 14 residues. V was trimmed by 1 base and J by 6 bases, leaving 12 bases between them. Looked up from germline, CDR1 is SGDLS and CDR2 is YYNGEE. Together with reference TRBV9 and TRBJ2-3, the CDR3 gives the full variable domain: DSGVTQTPKHLITATGQRVTLRCSPRSGDLSVYWYQQSLDQGLQFLIQYYNGEERAKGNILERFSAQQFPDLHSELNLSSLELGDSALYFCASSVIAWSDTQYFGPGTRLTVL.

This clone has a count of ten or more. The chain carries TRBV5-5 and TRBJ1-1, with a possible D match to TRBD1 (5 bases). The CDR3 is 14 amino acids. Between the trimmed V and J ends, which lost 2 bases and 4 bases, there was a span of 12 bases. Per germline, CDR1 SGHKS and CDR2 YYEKEE (reference sequence). The CDR3 nucleotides read TGTGCCAGCAGCTTATTGGGGGTTGGCACTGAAGCTTTCTTT. Translating it yields CASSLLGVGTEAFF.

This clone was seen a single time. The rearrangement uses TRBV27 and TRBJ1-6; D not resolved. Deletions cut 5 bases from V and 8 bases from J, with 13 bases between. Germline assignment: CDR1 MNHEY and CDR2 SMNVEV (reference sequence). This CDR3 spans 14 amino acids. CDR3 sequence: CASSHDPSYSPLHF. CDR3 bases: TGTGCCAGCAGTCACGACCCGTCCTATTCACCCCTCCACTTT.